This T cell receptor beta chain was observed in a study of T cell responses to AZD1222 COVID-19 vaccine. Study observations and caveats: At study baseline, merely several AZD1222 recipients were seropositive. There were mostly white British donors and more females than males, and clonal diversity was possibly underestimated. Repertoires were obtained solely post-peak T cell response.

The V gene end was trimmed by 7 bases and the J gene end by 2 bases; junction bases not matched to a gene: 3. Germline values: CDR1 LGHNT, CDR2 FRNRAP. This CDR3 spans 14 amino acids. Comment on this clone: Its antigen is undetermined.

Sequencing used immunoSEQ multiplex PCR; TCRdb keeps in-frame clones, though not all of them. The table records roughly 97,000 clones, about 93% of them present only once. V gene TRBV12-5 combines with J gene TRBJ2-3; 10 bases are a match to TRBD1. This TCR came from an adult in good health. The material was peripheral blood, obtained on day 0 of AZD1222 vaccination. The CDR3 bases are TGTGCTAGTGTAGGACAGGGGGTCACAGATACGCAGTATTTT. Encoded protein: CASVGQGVTDTQYF.